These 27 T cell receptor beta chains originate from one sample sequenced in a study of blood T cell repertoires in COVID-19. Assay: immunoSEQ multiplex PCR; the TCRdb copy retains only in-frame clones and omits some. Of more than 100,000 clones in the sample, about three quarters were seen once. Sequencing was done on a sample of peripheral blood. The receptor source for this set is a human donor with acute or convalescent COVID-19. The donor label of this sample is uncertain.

The CDR3 nucleotides read TGTGCCAGCAGCCGCCGGACAGCCACAGATACGCAGTATTTT. This translates into CASSRRTATDTQYF. The chain carries TRBV9 and TRBJ2-3; D perhaps matches TRBD1 (6 bases). V was cut by 4 bases and J by 2 bases, with 11 bases left in between. The CDR3 is 14 amino acids. Germline V gene data show CDR1 as SGDLS and CDR2 as YYNGEE.

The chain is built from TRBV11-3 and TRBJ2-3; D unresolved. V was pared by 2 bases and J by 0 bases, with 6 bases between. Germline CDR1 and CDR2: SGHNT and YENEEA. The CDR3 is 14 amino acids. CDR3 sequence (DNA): TGTGCCAGCAGCTTAATGGCCAGCACAGATACGCAGTATTTT. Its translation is CASSLMASTDTQYF.

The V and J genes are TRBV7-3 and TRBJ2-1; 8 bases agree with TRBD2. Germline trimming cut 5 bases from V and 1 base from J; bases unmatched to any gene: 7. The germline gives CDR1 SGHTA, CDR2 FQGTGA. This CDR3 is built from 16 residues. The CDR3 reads CASSTSSGVSYNEQFF. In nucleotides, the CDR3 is TGTGCCAGCAGCACTAGTAGCGGGGTATCCTACAATGAGCAGTTCTTC.

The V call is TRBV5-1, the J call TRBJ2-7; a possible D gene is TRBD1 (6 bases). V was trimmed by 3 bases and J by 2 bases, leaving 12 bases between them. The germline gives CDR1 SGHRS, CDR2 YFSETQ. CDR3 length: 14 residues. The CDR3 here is CASSSSRDTYEQYF. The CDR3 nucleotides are TGCGCCAGCAGCTCGTCCCGGGACACCTACGAGCAGTACTTC.

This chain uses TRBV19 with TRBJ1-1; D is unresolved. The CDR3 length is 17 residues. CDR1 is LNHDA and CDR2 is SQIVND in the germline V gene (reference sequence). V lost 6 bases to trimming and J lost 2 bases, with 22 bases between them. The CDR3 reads CASSEGPGRWVNTEAFF. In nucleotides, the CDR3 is TGTGCCAGTAGCGAGGGCCCGGGAAGGTGGGTCAACACTGAAGCTTTCTTT.

The CDR3 bases are TGTGCCAGCTCACCGTCAGGGGGCGGCCAGCCCCAGCATTTT. This codes for CASSPSGGGQPQHF. The rearrangement uses TRBV18 and TRBJ1-5; 8 nucleotides agree with TRBD1. The ends lost 3 bases at V and 7 bases at J; junction bases unmatched: 5. The CDR3 spans 14 residues. Germline lookup yields CDR1 KGHSH and CDR2 LQKENI.

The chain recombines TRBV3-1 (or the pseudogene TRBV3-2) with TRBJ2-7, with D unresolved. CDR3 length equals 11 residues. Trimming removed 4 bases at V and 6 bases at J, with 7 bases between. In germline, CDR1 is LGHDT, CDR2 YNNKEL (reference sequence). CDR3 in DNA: TGTGCCAGCAGCCGCACGGGCGAGCAGTACTTC. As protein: CASSRTGEQYF.

CDR3 in amino acids: CASSLAGVYEKLFF. Written as DNA, the CDR3 is TGTGCCAGCAGCTTAGCCGGGGTTTACGAAAAACTGTTTTTT. The rearrangement joins TRBV7-9 to TRBJ1-4, with D uncertain. Germline V gene data show CDR1 as SEHNR and CDR2 as FQNEAQ (reference sequence). The CDR3 covers 14 residues. V was pared by 0 bases and J by 8 bases, with 10 bases between.

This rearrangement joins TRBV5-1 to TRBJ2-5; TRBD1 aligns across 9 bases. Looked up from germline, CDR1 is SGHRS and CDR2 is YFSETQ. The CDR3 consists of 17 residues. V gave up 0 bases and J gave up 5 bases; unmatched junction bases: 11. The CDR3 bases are TGCGCCAGCAGCTTGGCGCCCCCGGGACAGGGCGCCGAGACCCAGTACTTC. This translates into CASSLAPPGQGAETQYF.

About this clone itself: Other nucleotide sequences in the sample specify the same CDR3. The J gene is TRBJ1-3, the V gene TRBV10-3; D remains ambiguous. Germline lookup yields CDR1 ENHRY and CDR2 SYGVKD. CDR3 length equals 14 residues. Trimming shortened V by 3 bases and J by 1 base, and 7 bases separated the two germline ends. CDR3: CAISERGSGNTIYF. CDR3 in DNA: TGTGCCATCAGTGAACGCGGGTCTGGAAACACCATATATTTT.

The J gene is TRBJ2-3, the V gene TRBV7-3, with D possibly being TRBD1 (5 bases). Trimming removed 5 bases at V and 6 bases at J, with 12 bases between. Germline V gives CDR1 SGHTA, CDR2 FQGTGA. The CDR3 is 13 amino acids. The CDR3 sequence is CASSQGADDTQYF. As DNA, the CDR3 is TGTGCCAGCAGCCAAGGGGCGGACGATACGCAGTATTTT.

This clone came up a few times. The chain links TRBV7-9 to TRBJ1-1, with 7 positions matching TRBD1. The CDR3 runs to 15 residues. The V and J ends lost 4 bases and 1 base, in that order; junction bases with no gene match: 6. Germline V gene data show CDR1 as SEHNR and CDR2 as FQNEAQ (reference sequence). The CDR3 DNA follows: TGTGCCAGCAGCTCTCCGACAGGGACGAACACTGAAGCTTTCTTT. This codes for CASSSPTGTNTEAFF.

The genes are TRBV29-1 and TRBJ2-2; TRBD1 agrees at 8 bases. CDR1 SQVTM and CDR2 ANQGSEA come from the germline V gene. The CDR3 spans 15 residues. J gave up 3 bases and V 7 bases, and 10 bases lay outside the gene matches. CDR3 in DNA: TGCAGCGCCTCGGCAGGGGGCTTAGACACCGGGGAGCTGTTTTTT. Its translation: CSASAGGLDTGELFF.

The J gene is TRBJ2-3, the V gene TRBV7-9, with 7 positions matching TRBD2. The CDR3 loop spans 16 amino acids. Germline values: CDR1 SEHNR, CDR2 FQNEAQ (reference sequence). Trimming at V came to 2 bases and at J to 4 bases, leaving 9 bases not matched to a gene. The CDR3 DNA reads TGTGCCAGCAGCTTATCTGCGGGGGAGTGGGCAGATACGCAGTATTTT. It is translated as CASSLSAGEWADTQYF.

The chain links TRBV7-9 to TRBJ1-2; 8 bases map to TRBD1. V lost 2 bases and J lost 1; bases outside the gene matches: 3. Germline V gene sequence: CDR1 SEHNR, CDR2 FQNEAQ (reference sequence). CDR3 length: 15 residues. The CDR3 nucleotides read TGTGCCAGCAGCTTACCGGGACAGGATAACTATGGCTACACCTTC. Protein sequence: CASSLPGQDNYGYTF.

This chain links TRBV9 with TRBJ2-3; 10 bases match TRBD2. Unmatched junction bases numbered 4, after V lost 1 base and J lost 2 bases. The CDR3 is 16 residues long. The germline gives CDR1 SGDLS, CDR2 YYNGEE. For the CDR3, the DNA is TGTGCCAGCAGCGTAACCGGGACTAGCGTCACAGATACGCAGTATTTT. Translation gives CASSVTGTSVTDTQYF.

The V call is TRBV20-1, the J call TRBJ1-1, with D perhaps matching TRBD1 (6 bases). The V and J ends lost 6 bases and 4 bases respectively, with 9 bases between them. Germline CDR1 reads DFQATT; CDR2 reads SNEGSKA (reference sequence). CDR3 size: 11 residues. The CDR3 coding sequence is TGCAGTGCCACACAGGGCACTGAAGCTTTCTTT. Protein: CSATQGTEAFF.

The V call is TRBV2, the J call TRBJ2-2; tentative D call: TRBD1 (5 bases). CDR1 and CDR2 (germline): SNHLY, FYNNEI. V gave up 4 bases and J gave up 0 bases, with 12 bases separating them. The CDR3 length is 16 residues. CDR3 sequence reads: CASSVSQDANTGELFF. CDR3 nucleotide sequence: TGTGCCAGCAGTGTGTCACAGGATGCGAACACCGGGGAGCTGTTTTTT.

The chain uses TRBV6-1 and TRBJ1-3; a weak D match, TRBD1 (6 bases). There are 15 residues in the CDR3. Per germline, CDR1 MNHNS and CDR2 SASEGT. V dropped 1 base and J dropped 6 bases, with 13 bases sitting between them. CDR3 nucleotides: TGTGCCAGCAGTGAAGTAGGGGGGGCTGTAAACACCATATATTTT. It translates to CASSEVGGAVNTIYF.

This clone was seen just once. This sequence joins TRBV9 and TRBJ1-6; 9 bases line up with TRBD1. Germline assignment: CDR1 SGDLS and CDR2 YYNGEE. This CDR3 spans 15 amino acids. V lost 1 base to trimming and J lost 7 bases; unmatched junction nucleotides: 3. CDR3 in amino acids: CASSVNRGRNSPLHF. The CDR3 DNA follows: TGTGCCAGCAGCGTAAACAGGGGGCGCAATTCACCCCTCCACTTT.

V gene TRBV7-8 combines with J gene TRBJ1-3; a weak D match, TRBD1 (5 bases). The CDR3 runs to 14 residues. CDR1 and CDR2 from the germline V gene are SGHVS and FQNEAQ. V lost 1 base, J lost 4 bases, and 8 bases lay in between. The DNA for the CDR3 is TGTGCCAGCAGCTTAGGGACATTCGGAAACACCATATATTTT. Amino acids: CASSLGTFGNTIYF.

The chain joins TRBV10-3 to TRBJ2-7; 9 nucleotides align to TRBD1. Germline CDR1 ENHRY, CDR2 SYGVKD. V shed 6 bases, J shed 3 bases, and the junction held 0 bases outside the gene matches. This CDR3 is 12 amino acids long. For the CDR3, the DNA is TGTGCCATCAGGACAGGGGGCTACGAGCAGTACTTC. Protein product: CAIRTGGYEQYF.

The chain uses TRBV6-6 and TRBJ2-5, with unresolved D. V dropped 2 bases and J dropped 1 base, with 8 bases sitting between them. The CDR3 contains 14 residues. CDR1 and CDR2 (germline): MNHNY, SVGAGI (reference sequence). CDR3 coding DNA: TGTGCCAGCAGTTACGCGGCCCTCCAAGAGACCCAGTACTTC. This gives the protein CASSYAALQETQYF.

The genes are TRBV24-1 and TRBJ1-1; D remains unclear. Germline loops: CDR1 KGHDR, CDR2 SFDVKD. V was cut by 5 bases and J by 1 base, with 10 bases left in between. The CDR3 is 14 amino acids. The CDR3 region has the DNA TGTGCCACCAGTGGAGGCACCCCGAACACTGAAGCTTTCTTT. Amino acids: CATSGGTPNTEAFF.

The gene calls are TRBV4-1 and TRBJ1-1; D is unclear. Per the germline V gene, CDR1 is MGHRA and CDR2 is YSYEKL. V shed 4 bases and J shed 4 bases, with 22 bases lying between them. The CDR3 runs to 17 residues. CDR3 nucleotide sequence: TGCGCCAGCAGCCTACTCCGGGAGCTGGTGGAGGGCACTGAAGCTTTCTTT. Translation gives CASSLLRELVEGTEAFF.

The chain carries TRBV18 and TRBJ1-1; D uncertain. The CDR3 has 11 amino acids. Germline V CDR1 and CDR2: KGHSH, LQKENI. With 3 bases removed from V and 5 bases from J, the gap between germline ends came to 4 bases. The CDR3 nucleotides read TGTGCCAGCTCACCCAGTACTGAAGCTTTCTTT. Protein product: CASSPSTEAFF.

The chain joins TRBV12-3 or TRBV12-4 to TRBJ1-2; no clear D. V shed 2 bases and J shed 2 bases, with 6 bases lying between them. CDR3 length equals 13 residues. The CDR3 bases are TGTGCCAGCAGTTTACCCCCGAACTATGGCTACACCTTC. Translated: CASSLPPNYGYTF.